A selection of T cell receptor beta chains follows, all from one sample in a study of CD8 T cells in Susac syndrome. One entry per CDR3 protein results from TCRdb running MiXCR on the immunoSEQ multiplex PCR reads. The table lists 95,000 to 150,000 distinct CDR3 sequences, more than 90% of them singletons, with about 0.19% in the top ten. The sample comprised CD8+ T cells from PBMCs. The receptors were sampled from a human donor with Susac syndrome. CDR3s include the opening cysteine and the closing phenylalanine or tryptophan. D genes are given only for firm matches. Clone size is shown for a subset of rows, as once, few, many or a class of expanded clone.

V: TRBV2; D: TRBD2; size: once; J: TRBJ2-1; DNA: TGTGCCAGCAGTGGAGAGAGCGGGGGGTCCTACAATGAGCAGTTCTTC; CDR3: CASSGESGGSYNEQFF
V: TRBV4-3; D: .; size: .; J: TRBJ2-1; DNA: TGCGCCAGCAGCCCCTGGCTATCCTACAATGAGCAGTTCTTC; CDR3: CASSPWLSYNEQFF
V: TRBV12-3/TRBV12-4; D: .; size: .; J: TRBJ2-5; DNA: TGTGCCAGCAGTCCCGGAGTGGGGGAGACCCAGTACTTC; CDR3: CASSPGVGETQYF
V: TRBV12-3/TRBV12-4; D: .; size: .; J: TRBJ2-7; DNA: TGTGCCAGCGCCGGTACTAGCTCCTACGAGCAGTACTTC; CDR3: CASAGTSSYEQYF
V: TRBV5-6; D: .; size: .; J: TRBJ1-1; DNA: TGTGCCAGCAGCTTGGGGTTCCAGGCCGTGAACACTGAAGCTTTCTTT; CDR3: CASSLGFQAVNTEAFF
V: TRBV27; D: TRBD1; size: .; J: TRBJ2-7; DNA: TGTGCCAGCAGTTTATCAGGAGGACAGGGGTTGTACGAGCAGTACTTC; CDR3: CASSLSGGQGLYEQYF
V: TRBV15; D: .; size: .; J: TRBJ2-7; DNA: TGTGCCACCAGCAGGGTTCACGGCAGTTCCTACGAGCAGTACTTC; CDR3: CATSRVHGSSYEQYF
V: TRBV4-1; D: .; size: .; J: TRBJ2-1; DNA: TGCGCCAGCAGCCTCTTCCAGGAGGACAGCGCCTACAATGAGCAGTTCTTC; CDR3: CASSLFQEDSAYNEQFF
V: TRBV20-1; D: .; size: .; J: TRBJ2-1; DNA: TGCAGTGCTCAGGACTTCCTATACAATGAGCAGTTCTTC; CDR3: CSAQDFLYNEQFF
V: TRBV6-5; D: TRBD2; size: .; J: TRBJ2-5; DNA: TGTGCCAGCAGTGTCCACGGGGGGTTGGAGACCCAGTACTTC; CDR3: CASSVHGGLETQYF
V: TRBV19; D: .; size: .; J: TRBJ1-5; DNA: TGTGCCAGTAGGGATGGGGATAGCAATCAGCCCCAGCATTTT; CDR3: CASRDGDSNQPQHF
V: TRBV4-1; D: TRBD2; size: .; J: TRBJ2-2; DNA: TGCGCCAGCAATCTAGCGGGAGGGCCAAGCGGGGAGCTGTTTTTT; CDR3: CASNLAGGPSGELFF
V: TRBV5-1; D: .; size: .; J: TRBJ1-6; DNA: TGCGCCAGCAGCTTGGGACCTCAGACTGGTTCACCCCTCCACTTT; CDR3: CASSLGPQTGSPLHF